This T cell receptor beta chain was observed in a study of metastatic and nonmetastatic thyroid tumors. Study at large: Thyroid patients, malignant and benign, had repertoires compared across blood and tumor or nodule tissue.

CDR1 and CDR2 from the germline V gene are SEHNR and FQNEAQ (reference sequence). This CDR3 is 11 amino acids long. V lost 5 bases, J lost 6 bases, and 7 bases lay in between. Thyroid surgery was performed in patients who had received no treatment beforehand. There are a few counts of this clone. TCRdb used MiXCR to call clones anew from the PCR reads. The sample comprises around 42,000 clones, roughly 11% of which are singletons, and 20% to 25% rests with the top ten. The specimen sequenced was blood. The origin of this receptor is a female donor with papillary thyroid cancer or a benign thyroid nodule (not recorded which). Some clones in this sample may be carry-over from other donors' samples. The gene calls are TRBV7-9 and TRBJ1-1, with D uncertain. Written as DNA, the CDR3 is TGTGCCAGCAGCACTAGTTCTGAAGCTTTCTTT. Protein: CASSTSSEAFF.